There are a few counts of the clone carrying this T cell receptor (beta chain). Its antigen remains unidentified. These data belong to a study of regulatory T cells in long-lasting Graves disease. Study-wide results and limits: Analyses excluded thyroid tissue, covering peripheral blood alone. New patients shared around 1,000 public clonotypes, and persistent patients shared more, with approximately 2,600. Persistent disease samples used TRBV28, TRBJ1-2 and TRBJ2-5 preferentially. Patients with persistent Graves' had lower TCR diversity than newly diagnosed patients.

Time point described: persistent/refractory GD, antithyroid drugs over 5 years with positive TRAb. PBMCs were the source of the RNA used for TCR sequencing. Combining iRepertoire HTBI primers with Arm-PCR of CDR3 regions, the authors built TCR beta libraries. One entry per CDR3 protein results from TCRdb running MiXCR on the multiplex PCR reads. The top ten clones hold roughly a quarter of a sample with a few hundred thousand distinct CDR3 sequences, 20% to 30% of them seen once. The CDR3 consists of 14 residues. Germline V gene sequence: CDR1 SGHTA, CDR2 FQGNSA. The V gene end was trimmed by 2 bases and the J gene end by 7 bases; junction bases not matched to a gene: 7.

The chain is built from TRBV7-2 and TRBJ2-7, with 8 positions matching TRBD1. This clonotype originated in a female donor with Graves disease. Sequencing used peripheral blood mononuclear cells (PBMCs), obtained when the disease was refractory, from a patient treated with antithyroid drugs. The CDR3 spells CASSLRQGAGEQYF. CDR3 nucleotides: TGTGCCAGCAGCTTAAGGCAGGGGGCGGGGGAGCAGTACTTC.